This T cell receptor (beta chain) was obtained from a study of blood T cell repertoires in COVID-19. This CDR3 comprises 13 residues. V lost 7 bases and J 7 bases, leaving 11 bases between the germline ends. The repertoire was sequenced with immunoSEQ multiplex PCR; TCRdb's copy has only in-frame clones and lacks some. The table records hundreds of thousands of clones, 70% to 85% of them present only once. The TCR comes from a woman between 55 and 75 years old who had recovered from COVID-19. The sequenced sample was PBMCs or T cells enriched from blood (not recorded which). The V gene is TRBV12-3 or TRBV12-4, the J gene TRBJ1-6, with D maybe TRBD1 (6 bases). The CDR3 sequence is CASTLTGNSPLHF. The CDR3 DNA follows: TGTGCCAGCACCCTTACAGGGAATTCACCCCTCCACTTT.